What follows are 30 T cell receptor beta chains derived from one specimen sequenced in a study. In TCRdb, the RT-PCR reads were re-called with MiXCR into one record per CDR3 protein. The sample has about 680,000 distinct CDR3 sequences; more than 13% are singletons. Sequencing used memory CD4+ T cells from blood. Receptor source: a female donor in good health, serving as a healthy control.

In its sample, this clonotype was seen a few times. This chain connects TRBV5-1 to TRBJ2-7, with a weak D call TRBD2 (6 bases). This CDR3 contains 16 residues. From germline, CDR1 is SGHRS and CDR2 YFSETQ. V lost 6 bases, J lost 0 bases, and 19 bases lay in between. CDR3 coding DNA: TGCGCCAGCACCTGGGCACCGGGCGGGGACTCCTACGAGCAGTACTTC. It yields the protein CASTWAPGGDSYEQYF.

This clonotype has a count of ten or more. CDR3 coding DNA: TGCAGCGTTGAAGAGCGGGAGGGCACAGATACGCAGTATTTT. This sequence encodes CSVEEREGTDTQYF. The J gene is TRBJ2-3, the V gene TRBV29-1; 8 bases are a match to TRBD2. From germline, CDR1 is SQVTM and CDR2 ANQGSEA. V trimming: 0 bases; J trimming: 1 base; junction bases outside the gene matches: 0. The CDR3 length is 14 residues.

This clonotype was counted at least ten times. This chain connects TRBV7-2 to TRBJ2-1; TRBD1 or TRBD2 may be the D gene (5 bases each). V lost 5 bases and J lost 6, with 11 bases in between. Germline CDR1 and CDR2: SGHTA and FQGNSA. The CDR3 totals 13 residues. CDR3 nucleotides: TGTGCCAGCAGCAAAAGGGACCGCAATGAGCAGTTCTTC. It is translated as CASSKRDRNEQFF.

This clonotype has a count of ten or more. The chain recombines TRBV28 with TRBJ2-7; TRBD1 aligns across 9 bases. The CDR3 is made up of 16 amino acids. The junction had 9 bases not matched to a gene; V was cut back by 4 bases and J by 2 bases. Per the germline V gene, CDR1 is MDHEN and CDR2 is SYDVKM. CDR3 region: CASSSPGQGPPYEQYF. The CDR3 coding sequence is TGTGCCAGCAGTTCACCGGGACAGGGCCCTCCCTACGAGCAGTACTTC. Filled out from reference TRBV28 and TRBJ2-7, the complete variable domain reads DVKVTQSSRYLVKRTGEKVFLECVQDMDHENMFWYRQDPGLGLRLIYFSYDVKMKEKGDIPEGYSVSREKKERFSLILESASTNQTSMYLCASSSPGQGPPYEQYFGPGTRLTVT.

This clonotype was observed a few times. The gene calls are TRBV6-5 and TRBJ1-1; tentative D call: TRBD1 (5 bases). Germline lookup yields CDR1 MNHEY and CDR2 SVGAGI. The ends were cut back, 7 bases at V and 1 base at J, with 25 bases in the middle. The CDR3 is made up of 18 amino acids. CDR3 in amino acids: CASNSLERGLSANTEAFF. As DNA, the CDR3 is TGTGCCAGCAACTCGCTCGAGAGGGGTCTCAGTGCGAACACTGAAGCTTTCTTT.

The table lists this clonotype with many counts. The chain combines TRBV7-2 with TRBJ1-1; TRBD1 agrees at 8 bases. This CDR3 is 14 amino acids long. CDR1 SGHTA and CDR2 FQGNSA come from the germline V gene. With V trimmed by 4 bases and J by 4 bases, 5 bases remained unmatched. CDR3 sequence (DNA): TGTGCCAGCAGCTGGACAGGGACGAGCACTGAAGCTTTCTTT. It specifies CASSWTGTSTEAFF.

In its sample, this clonotype was seen many times. V usage is TRBV20-1 and J usage is TRBJ2-1; 12 bases line up with TRBD2. The V gene end was trimmed by 3 bases and the J gene end by 4 bases; junction bases not matched to a gene: 7. Germline CDR1 is DFQATT and CDR2 is SNEGSKA (reference sequence). The CDR3 runs to 16 residues. CDR3 sequence (DNA): TGCAGTGCTAGCGCCGGACTAGCGGGGAGGTACAATGAGCAGTTCTTC. It yields the protein CSASAGLAGRYNEQFF.

The CDR3 coding sequence is TGTGCCAGCAGTTTTAATCGGGGCGAGCAGTACTTC. Translated: CASSFNRGEQYF. The chain uses TRBV12-3 or TRBV12-4 and TRBJ2-7; the D gene is possibly TRBD2 (5 bases). V dropped 3 bases and J dropped 6 bases, with 9 bases sitting between them. The CDR3 sequence is 12 residues long.

This clonotype was seen only a few times. V usage is TRBV4-1 and J usage is TRBJ2-7; D uncertain. CDR3 length: 15 residues. Germline V lookup: CDR1 MGHRA, CDR2 YSYEKL. V gave up 1 base and J gave up 4 bases, with 14 bases separating them. CDR3 loop: CASSQVYLSEYEQYF. The CDR3 DNA reads as TGCGCCAGCAGCCAAGTCTATTTATCTGAATACGAGCAGTACTTC.

This clonotype appeared a few times. V and J are TRBV15 and TRBJ2-2; 7 bases are a match to TRBD1. The trim removed 5 bases at V and 6 bases at J, leaving 3 bases unmatched. The germline V gene encodes CDR1 LNHNV and CDR2 YYDKDF (reference sequence). The CDR3 covers 13 residues. The CDR3 DNA is TGTGCCACCAGCTTACAGGGGCCCGGGGAGCTGTTTTTT. Protein product: CATSLQGPGELFF. The whole variable domain, remainder taken from reference TRBV15 and TRBJ2-2, is DAMVIQNPRYQVTQFGKPVTLSCSQTLNHNVMYWYQQKSSQAPKLLFHYYDKDFNNEADTPDNFQSRRPNTSFCFLDIRSPGLGDTAMYLCATSLQGPGELFFGEGSRLTVL.

In this sample, this clonotype turned up a few times. This rearrangement joins TRBV7-2 to TRBJ2-7; no reliable D call. V lost 3 bases and J 3 bases, leaving 9 bases between the germline ends. This CDR3 is built from 13 residues. Germline CDR1 is SGHTA and CDR2 is FQGNSA. Written as DNA, the CDR3 is TGTGCCAGCAGCTTTGGCAGTCACTACGAGCAGTACTTC. Translating gives CASSFGSHYEQYF.

The chain has TRBV6-6 and TRBJ2-7; 7 bases map to TRBD1. This CDR3 has 15 residues. V shed 5 bases and J 1 base; nucleotides not matched to a gene: 8. CDR1 and CDR2 from the germline V gene are MNHNY and SVGAGI (reference sequence). In DNA, the CDR3 is TGTGCCAGCAGTCTAGACAGGGCAATGTCCTACGAGCAGTACTTC. Residues: CASSLDRAMSYEQYF.

The chain employs TRBV18 and TRBJ1-1; 10 bases are a match to TRBD1. J gave up 1 base and V 4 bases, and 12 bases lay outside the gene matches. Germline assignment: CDR1 KGHSH and CDR2 LQKENI. The CDR3 has 18 amino acids. CDR3 amino acids: CASSLFSGTGEGNTEAFF. The DNA of the CDR3 is TGTGCCAGCTCACTATTCTCCGGGACAGGGGAAGGGAACACTGAAGCTTTCTTT.

The chain uses TRBV7-6 and TRBJ2-5; TRBD2 matches 8 bases. Germline-derived CDR1 and CDR2 are SGHVS and FNYEAQ. V lost 2 bases to trimming and J lost 3 bases; unmatched junction nucleotides: 8. The CDR3 has 16 amino acids. CDR3 loop: CASSLRLAGGEETQYF. For the CDR3, the DNA is TGTGCCAGCAGCTTAAGGCTAGCGGGCGGTGAAGAGACCCAGTACTTC.

J is TRBJ2-2 and V is TRBV11-1, with unresolved D. The CDR3 has 16 residues. Germline V gene data show CDR1 as SGHAT and CDR2 as FQDESV (reference sequence). Trimming shortened V by 5 bases and J by 2 bases, and 15 bases separated the two germline ends. Written as DNA, the CDR3 is TGTGCCAGCAGCACAGCCAGATACAGCAACACCGGGGAGCTGTTTTTT. Translating gives CASSTARYSNTGELFF.

The table lists this clonotype with a few counts. This sequence joins TRBV6-2 or TRBV6-3 and TRBJ2-3; D remains ambiguous. The CDR3 contains 14 residues. Germline CDR1 reads MNHEY; CDR2 reads SVGEGT. V was cut by 2 bases and J by 1 base, with 7 bases left in between. In nucleotides, the CDR3 is TGTGCCAGCAGTTACGAGGCGGGCACAGATACGCAGTATTTT. Translated: CASSYEAGTDTQYF.

The genes are TRBV4-1 and TRBJ2-2; TRBD2 matches 16 bases. The ends lost 3 bases at V and 6 bases at J; junction bases unmatched: 10. The CDR3 spans 19 residues. CDR1 and CDR2 from the germline V gene are MGHRA and YSYEKL. This CDR3 reads CASSQGLAGGYFSAGELFF. The CDR3 DNA sequence: TGCGCCAGCAGCCAGGGACTAGCGGGAGGGTATTTTTCGGCCGGGGAGCTGTTTTTT.

The chain carries TRBV13 and TRBJ2-1; 11 positions agree with TRBD2. The CDR3 sequence is 19 residues long. In germline, CDR1 is PRHDT, CDR2 FYEKMQ (reference sequence). V lost 5 bases and J lost 4; bases outside the gene matches: 16. The CDR3 DNA is TGTGCCAGCAGCCAAGTATACATAGCGGGAGGGAGCCTATACAATGAGCAGTTCTTC. Its protein product is CASSQVYIAGGSLYNEQFF.

The V and J genes are TRBV28 and TRBJ2-3, with D maybe TRBD2 (6 bases). This CDR3 has 14 residues. Germline V gene lookup returns CDR1 MDHEN and CDR2 SYDVKM. V was shortened by 6 bases and J by 2 bases, with 12 bases between the two germline ends. CDR3 loop: CASRPGTPTDTQYF. In DNA, the CDR3 is TGTGCCAGCAGGCCCGGGACTCCCACAGATACGCAGTATTTT.

This chain uses TRBV7-2 with TRBJ2-7, with 8 bases matching TRBD2. Trimming removed 2 bases from V and 4 bases from J; junction bases left unmatched: 7. CDR1 SGHTA and CDR2 FQGNSA come from the germline V gene. The CDR3 runs to 15 residues. CDR3 protein: CASSLSAGDLYEQYF. As DNA, the CDR3 is TGTGCCAGCAGCTTATCAGCGGGGGACCTTTACGAGCAGTACTTC.

At least ten counts were recorded for this clonotype. V is TRBV7-9 and J is TRBJ2-2; D is uncertain. Germline lookup yields CDR1 SEHNR and CDR2 FQNEAQ (reference sequence). The V gene lost 2 bases and the J gene lost 6 bases, with 7 bases spanning the gap. This CDR3 is built from 13 residues. This CDR3 reads CASSLSESGELFF. DNA of the CDR3: TGTGCCAGCAGCTTATCTGAGTCCGGGGAGCTGTTTTTT. Full variable domain (missing parts from reference TRBV7-9 and TRBJ2-2): DTGVSQNPRHKITKRGQNVTFRCDPISEHNRLYWYRQTLGQGPEFLTYFQNEAQLEKSRLLSDRFSAERPKGSFSTLEIQRTEQGDSAMYLCASSLSESGELFFGEGSRLTVL.

The rearrangement joins TRBV20-1 to TRBJ2-1; TRBD2 matches at 15 bases. Germline V lookup: CDR1 DFQATT, CDR2 SNEGSKA (reference sequence). The junction had 9 bases not matched to a gene; V was cut back by 3 bases and J by 9 bases. This CDR3 spans 16 amino acids. The CDR3 DNA reads as TGCAGTGCTAGCCTGTGGACTAGCGGGAGGGCCACTGAGCAGTTCTTC. This codes for CSASLWTSGRATEQFF.

This clonotype was found a few times. The chain recombines TRBV27 with TRBJ1-1; 7 bases line up with TRBD1. CDR1 and CDR2 from the germline V gene are MNHEY and SMNVEV (reference sequence). Unmatched junction bases numbered 9, after V lost 5 bases and J lost 3 bases. There are 15 residues in the CDR3. CDR3 loop: CASSEDRVRYTEAFF. CDR3 DNA: TGTGCCAGCAGTGAAGACAGGGTACGGTACACTGAAGCTTTCTTT.

V is TRBV6-2 or TRBV6-3 and J is TRBJ2-5; D is possibly TRBD1 (6 bases). Trimming removed 0 bases from V and 3 bases from J, with 20 bases in between. The length of the CDR3 is 18 residues. From germline, CDR1 is MNHEY and CDR2 SVGEGT. CDR3 bases: TGTGCCAGCAGTTACTCGTACCGGGACACAAGACTGGAAGAGACCCAGTACTTC. Its protein is CASSYSYRDTRLEETQYF.

This clonotype was observed many times. The chain joins TRBV7-2 to TRBJ2-1; D gene unclear. Deletions cut 6 bases from V and 4 bases from J, with 16 bases between. The CDR3 is made up of 15 amino acids. Germline V lookup: CDR1 SGHTA, CDR2 FQGNSA. The CDR3 DNA is TGTGCCAGCAGTCAAGGCCGACTGCTATACAATGAGCAGTTCTTC. This codes for CASSQGRLLYNEQFF.

This clonotype turned up a few times. CDR3 DNA sequence: TGTGCCAGCAGACCCTCCGGGACAGGGGACGAGCAGTACTTC. This sequence encodes CASRPSGTGDEQYF. This chain joins TRBV12-3 or TRBV12-4 and TRBJ2-7; TRBD1 aligns across 10 bases. V shed 6 bases and J 5 bases; nucleotides not matched to a gene: 7. There are 14 residues in the CDR3.

This clonotype was counted a few times. CDR3 sequence reads: CASSFTSGRALNKNEQFF. As DNA, the CDR3 is TGTGCCAGCAGTTTCACTAGCGGGAGGGCCTTGAATAAGAATGAGCAGTTCTTC. This rearrangement joins TRBV6-2 or TRBV6-3 to TRBJ2-1; 13 bases map to TRBD2. This CDR3 is 18 amino acids long. The germline V gene has CDR1 MNHEY and CDR2 SVGEGT. V gave up 4 bases and J gave up 7 bases; unmatched junction bases: 13.

This clonotype was detected only a few times. CDR3 loop: CSAPPSTDTQYF. The DNA of the CDR3 is TGCAGTGCTCCCCCTAGCACAGATACGCAGTATTTT. The V gene is TRBV20-1, the J gene TRBJ2-3; D unclear. The germline V and J ends were trimmed by 5 bases and 0 bases, with 6 bases remaining between them. The CDR3 extends over 12 amino acids. The V gene's germline CDR1 is DFQATT and CDR2 SNEGSKA (reference sequence).

The CDR3 sequence is CASSLYRGGGEKLFF. The CDR3 DNA reads TGTGCCAGCAGTTTATATCGTGGTGGAGGTGAAAAACTGTTTTTT. The V and J genes are TRBV27 and TRBJ1-4; no definite D call. Per germline, CDR1 MNHEY and CDR2 SMNVEV (reference sequence). The V gene lost 1 base and the J gene lost 7 bases, with 13 bases spanning the gap. The CDR3 contains 15 residues.

This clonotype was observed a handful of times. The chain uses TRBV28 and TRBJ1-1, with TRBD1 matching over 7 bases. The trim removed 5 bases at V and 4 bases at J, leaving 13 bases unmatched. Germline V gives CDR1 MDHEN, CDR2 SYDVKM. The CDR3 spans 16 residues. CDR3 region: CASSPLLDREGTEAFF. The CDR3 DNA sequence: TGTGCCAGCAGTCCCCTGCTTGACAGGGAGGGCACTGAAGCTTTCTTT.